The 7 T cell receptor beta chains presented below share a single source sample, sequenced in a study of T-cell reconstitution after alpha-beta-depleted transplantation in children. Using unique molecular identifiers, the investigators prepared the TCRbeta library. TCRdb itself ran the PCR reads through MiXCR, one entry per CDR3 protein. Of some 590,000 distinct CDR3 sequences in the sample, roughly a tenth were seen once. The sequencing here drew on PBMCs from the stem cell graft donor, taken from the stem cell graft. The receptors originated from a human donor who donated a stem cell graft to a child with acute myeloid leukemia.

This clonotype was seen many times. V usage is TRBV5-1 and J usage is TRBJ2-3, with 9 nucleotides matching TRBD2. Germline V gives CDR1 SGHRS, CDR2 YFSETQ. The CDR3 is 15 amino acids. Trimming took 0 bases from V and 4 from J; bases not matched to a gene: 3. This CDR3 reads CASSLGSGSSDTQYF. CDR3 in DNA: TGCGCCAGCAGCTTGGGTAGCGGGAGTTCAGATACGCAGTATTTT.

This clonotype has a count of ten or more. The V call is TRBV7-9, the J call TRBJ1-2, with D maybe TRBD1 (5 bases). Trimming took off 5 bases at V and 3 bases at J, with 16 bases between the two ends. Looked up from germline, CDR1 is SEHNR and CDR2 is FQNEAQ (reference sequence). CDR3 length: 15 amino acids. The CDR3 DNA is TGTGCCAGCAGCCCCCGGGACCCAGGCTACTATGGCTACACCTTC. Translating it yields CASSPRDPGYYGYTF.

The chain recombines TRBV5-5 with TRBJ1-1; 10 bases agree with TRBD1. J was trimmed by 0 bases and V by 0 bases; bases with no gene match: 5. CDR3 size: 17 residues. Germline CDR1 reads SGHKS; CDR2 reads YYEKEE (reference sequence). CDR3 region: CASSLAGTGAMNTEAFF. CDR3 nucleotides: TGTGCCAGCAGCTTGGCTGGGACAGGGGCGATGAACACTGAAGCTTTCTTT.

This clonotype has just a few counts. The rearrangement joins TRBV21-1 to TRBJ2-7; the D call in the table, TRBD2, was not verified against the DNA. TRBV21-1 is a pseudogene. The CDR3 runs 16 residues. DNA for the CDR3: TGTGCCAGCAGCAAACGTCCTAGCGGGCTCTCCTACGAGCAGTACTTC. Translated: CASSKRPSGLSYEQYF.

The V gene is TRBV7-9, the J gene TRBJ2-1; TRBD2 agrees at 12 bases. The CDR3 has 17 amino acids. Germline V gives CDR1 SEHNR, CDR2 FQNEAQ (reference sequence). J was trimmed by 5 bases and V by 4 bases; bases with no gene match: 9. Written as DNA, the CDR3 is TGTGCCAGCAGCTACCGAGGACTAGCGGGGACAAACAATGAGCAGTTCTTC. Protein product: CASSYRGLAGTNNEQFF.

V gene TRBV9 combines with J gene TRBJ2-1, with D tentatively TRBD2 (6 bases). Germline loops: CDR1 SGDLS, CDR2 YYNGEE. Trimming took 4 bases from V and 3 from J, leaving 17 bases between them. This CDR3 has 16 amino acids. Here the CDR3 DNA reads TGTGCCAGCAGCCCAAGTGTTAGCGGCCTCTACAATGAGCAGTTCTTC. Translating it yields CASSPSVSGLYNEQFF.

This clonotype has a handful of counts. The CDR3 spells CASSLWSDNQPQHF. In DNA, the CDR3 is TGTGCCAGCAGTTTATGGTCAGATAATCAGCCCCAGCATTTT. The chain recombines TRBV28 with TRBJ1-5; D is uncertain. Germline CDR1 reads MDHEN; CDR2 reads SYDVKM. V gave up 0 bases and J gave up 4 bases, with 7 bases separating them. The CDR3 length is 14 residues.